Shown below are 17 T cell receptor beta chains from a single sample sequenced in a study of molecular identifiers for immune sequencing clone quantification. A single record per CDR3 protein comes from TCRdb applying MiXCR to the PCR reads. In the table there are approximately 680,000 distinct CDR3 sequences, about 25% of which are singletons. Sequenced sample: naive CD8+ T cells from blood, with Jurkat cell RNA spiked in. The subset: FACS-sorted CD8+CD4-CCR7+CD45RA+ naive T cells. Receptors were obtained from a human donor in good health. Some libraries in this study had Jurkat cell RNA spiked in.

This clonotype has more than one count but fewer than ten. The CDR3 loop reads CSARGGSRYGYTF. The CDR3 nucleotides are TGCAGTGCTAGAGGCGGCAGCCGGTATGGCTACACCTTC. V usage is TRBV20-1 and J usage is TRBJ1-2; D gene unclear. The CDR3 consists of 13 residues. The V end was cut by 1 base, the J end by 5 bases, with 11 bases between. In germline, CDR1 is DFQATT, CDR2 SNEGSKA (reference sequence).

This clonotype was recorded many times. The CDR3 loop is CASSQETGYYGYTF. CDR3 nucleotide sequence: TGTGCCAGCAGCCAAGAGACAGGGTACTATGGCTACACCTTC. This chain joins TRBV3-1 and TRBJ1-2; 7 bases map to TRBD1. V lost 0 bases to trimming and J lost 3 bases; unmatched junction nucleotides: 1. Germline CDR1 LGHDT, CDR2 YNNKEL (reference sequence). This CDR3 is built from 14 residues.

The table lists this clonotype with many counts. The chain is built from TRBV20-1 and TRBJ2-1, with a possible D match to TRBD2 (5 bases). CDR1 and CDR2 from the germline V gene are DFQATT and SNEGSKA (reference sequence). The germline V and J ends were trimmed by 5 bases and 2 bases, with 13 bases remaining between them. The CDR3 has 14 residues. Here the CDR3 reads CSAEPEVPYNEQFF. CDR3 bases: TGCAGTGCTGAGCCGGAGGTCCCCTACAATGAGCAGTTCTTC.

The table lists this clonotype with many counts. The J gene is TRBJ2-3, the V gene TRBV20-1, with TRBD2 matching over 10 bases. V was pared by 0 bases and J by 0 bases, with 3 bases of the junction left unmatched. This CDR3 contains 16 residues. CDR1 is DFQATT, CDR2 SNEGSKA, per germline (reference sequence). The CDR3 DNA sequence: TGCAGTGCTAGAGACGGACTAGCGGAGAGCACAGATACGCAGTATTTT. It translates to CSARDGLAESTDTQYF.

V and J are TRBV12-3 or TRBV12-4 and TRBJ1-1; 8 bases map to TRBD1. CDR3 length equals 14 residues. Losses at the gene ends were 3 bases for V and 6 bases for J; bases not matched to a gene: 6. The CDR3: CASSFTGGRAEAFF. The CDR3 bases are TGTGCCAGCAGTTTTACAGGGGGACGAGCTGAAGCTTTCTTT.

Comment on this clonotype: A much larger clonotype is one base distant, so this may be a read error. The gene calls are TRBV13 and TRBJ1-1; D is perhaps TRBD1 (6 bases). The germline V gene encodes CDR1 PRHDT and CDR2 FYEKMQ (reference sequence). The CDR3 is 15 amino acids. The V end lost 5 bases, the J end lost 2 bases, and 15 bases lay between the germline ends. CDR3 DNA sequence: TGTGCCAGCAGCCCCTACAGGGCCCTAAACACTGAAGCTTTCTTT. Its protein is CASSPYRALNTEAFF.

As for this clonotype: A much larger clone sits a single nucleotide away, making a read error possible. The chain uses TRBV11-2 and TRBJ2-3; 7 bases are a match to TRBD1. This CDR3 spans 18 amino acids. The V and J ends lost 0 bases and 4 bases, in that order; junction bases with no gene match: 13. The V gene's germline CDR1 is SGHAT and CDR2 FQNNGV. CDR3 region: CASSLEQGPLFSSDTQYF. For the CDR3, the DNA is TGTGCCAGCAGCTTAGAACAGGGGCCGTTGTTCAGCTCAGATACGCAGTATTTT.

This clonotype was found many times. This chain links TRBV28 with TRBJ2-1, with TRBD2 identical over 11 bases. Germline V lookup: CDR1 MDHEN, CDR2 SYDVKM. V lost 3 bases to trimming and J lost 5 bases; unmatched junction nucleotides: 12. The CDR3 totals 18 residues. CDR3 bases: TGTGCCAGCAGTTTTCTGGAAATAGCGGGAGGGCCCGACAATGAGCAGTTCTTC. Encoded protein: CASSFLEIAGGPDNEQFF.

This clonotype showed up just once. A much more abundant neighbour one base away suggests this may be a read error. The chain joins TRBV6-1 to TRBJ2-7, with 7 bases fitting TRBD1. The CDR3 length is 16 residues. Germline CDR1 reads MNHNS; CDR2 reads SASEGT. CDR3 in DNA: TGTGCCAACAGTGAATGGTTTTCCGGGACAGAGTACGAGCAGTACTTC. Amino acids: CANSEWFSGTEYEQYF.

In this sample, this clonotype turned up many times. The chain is built from TRBV28 and TRBJ2-3; TRBD2 matches at 7 bases. The V and J ends lost 4 bases and 2 bases, in that order; junction bases with no gene match: 3. Per germline, CDR1 MDHEN and CDR2 SYDVKM. The length of the CDR3 is 14 residues. In nucleotides, the CDR3 is TGTGCCAGCAGTTGGAGCGGGATCACAGATACGCAGTATTTT. This codes for CASSWSGITDTQYF.

As for this clonotype: Possible read error: a much larger clone is one base away. The chain uses TRBV9 and TRBJ2-3, with 8 bases fitting TRBD1. In germline, CDR1 is SGDLS, CDR2 YYNGEE. This CDR3 region has 14 residues. The DNA for the CDR3 is TGTGCCGGCAGCGTACAGGGGGATACAGATACGCAGTATTTT. This translates into CAGSVQGDTDTQYF.

This clonotype was seen a few times. The genes are TRBV29-1 and TRBJ2-1; no clear D. CDR3 length: 13 amino acids. CDR1 is SQVTM and CDR2 is ANQGSEA in the germline V gene. Trimming shortened V by 5 bases and J by 1 base, and 9 bases separated the two germline ends. The CDR3 region is CSVILRSYNEQFF. CDR3 nucleotide sequence: TGCAGCGTTATATTGCGTTCCTACAATGAGCAGTTCTTC.

This clonotype was observed at least ten times. This chain links TRBV20-1 with TRBJ2-3; perhaps TRBD1 as D (5 bases). The V gene's germline CDR1 is DFQATT and CDR2 SNEGSKA (reference sequence). The V end lost 6 bases, the J end lost 2 bases, and 15 bases lay between the germline ends. The CDR3 runs 14 residues. CDR3 coding DNA: TGCAGTGCCCTTGACAGAATCTTCACAGATACGCAGTATTTT. Protein sequence: CSALDRIFTDTQYF.

This clonotype was found a few times. The chain couples TRBV14 to TRBJ2-7; 9 bases agree with TRBD2. This CDR3 spans 17 amino acids. Losses at the gene ends were 4 bases for V and 3 bases for J; bases not matched to a gene: 13. Germline V gives CDR1 SGHDN, CDR2 FVKESK. Written as DNA, the CDR3 is TGTGCCAGCAGCCGCCTGAGTGCGGGGGGGCCTCTCTACGAGCAGTACTTC. Residues: CASSRLSAGGPLYEQYF.

On this clonotype itself: Possible read error: a much larger clone is one base away. The V and J genes are TRBV12-3 or TRBV12-4 and TRBJ2-3; possibly TRBD2 for D (6 bases). The CDR3 contains 16 residues. The V end was cut by 3 bases, the J end by 4 bases, with 17 bases between. The CDR3 is CASSLFRSGLSDTQYF. In DNA, the CDR3 is TGTGCCAGCAGTTTGTTTCGAAGCGGGCTATCAGATACGCAGTATTTT.

The table lists this clonotype with a few counts. V is TRBV9 and J is TRBJ2-7; D not certain. Trimming cost V 3 bases and J 8 bases, with 15 bases left between them. This CDR3 spans 13 amino acids. CDR1 is SGDLS and CDR2 is YYNGEE in the germline V gene. This chain's CDR3 is CASSGRTGPQQYF. CDR3 nucleotide sequence: TGTGCCAGCAGCGGCCGAACCGGACCCCAGCAGTACTTC.

This clonotype was observed once. Since a much larger clone is just one base distant, this may be a read error. This chain links TRBV13 with TRBJ1-1, with 9 positions matching TRBD1. Germline lookup yields CDR1 PRHDT and CDR2 FYEKMQ (reference sequence). The CDR3 consists of 14 residues. V lost 3 bases, J lost 4 bases, and 3 bases stayed unmatched. The chain's CDR3 is CASSFGQGITEAFF. Written as DNA, the CDR3 is TGTGCCAGCAGCTTCGGACAGGGGATCACTGAAGCTTTCTTT.